This TCR beta chain was sequenced during a study of shared clonotypes between healthy human individuals. Study conclusions and caveats: Clonotypes which were not shared had lower generation probabilities than clonotypes that all four donors shared.

Naivety among CD8 cells was defined by CD45RO negativity and positive CCR7 selection, thereby excluding terminally differentiated effector memory CD45RA+ cells. Donors included only healthy HIV-negative adults lacking recent acute infections or vaccinations. Profiled with immunoSEQ multiplex PCR; TCRdb holds only in-frame clones, not every one. The table includes approximately 2,200,000 clones, 85% to 95% detected once. The count of this clone is one. What it binds is unknown. What was sequenced was naive CD8+ T cells from PBMCs. The receptor comes from a man between 18 and 35 years old in good health. Some clones in this sample may be carry-over from other donors' samples.

CDR3: CSVPGARTEAFF. In nucleotides, the CDR3 is TGCAGCGTTCCGGGTGCCCGCACTGAAGCTTTCTTT. This chain connects TRBV29-1 to TRBJ1-1, with D hard to call. The CDR3 is 12 residues long. Trimming stripped 5 bases from V and 4 bases from J, with 11 bases between. Germline-derived CDR1 and CDR2 are SQVTM and ANQGSEA.